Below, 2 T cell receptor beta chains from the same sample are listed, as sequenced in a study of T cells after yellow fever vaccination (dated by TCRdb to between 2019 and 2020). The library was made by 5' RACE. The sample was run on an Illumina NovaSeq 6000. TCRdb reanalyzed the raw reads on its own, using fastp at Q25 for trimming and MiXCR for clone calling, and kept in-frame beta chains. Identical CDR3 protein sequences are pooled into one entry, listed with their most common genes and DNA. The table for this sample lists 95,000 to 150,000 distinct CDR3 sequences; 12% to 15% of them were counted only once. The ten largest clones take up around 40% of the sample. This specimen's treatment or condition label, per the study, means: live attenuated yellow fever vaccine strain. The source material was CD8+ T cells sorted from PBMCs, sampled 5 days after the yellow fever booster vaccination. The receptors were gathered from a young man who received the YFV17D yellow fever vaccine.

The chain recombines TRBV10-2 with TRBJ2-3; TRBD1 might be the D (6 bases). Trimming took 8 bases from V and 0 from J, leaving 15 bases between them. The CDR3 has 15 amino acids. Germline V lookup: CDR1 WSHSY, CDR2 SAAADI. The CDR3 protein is CASGVGHLSTDTQYF. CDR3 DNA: TGCGCCAGCGGAGTGGGACACCTTAGCACAGATACGCAGTATTTT.

The CDR3 protein is CATNAGGANTEAFF. CDR3 DNA sequence: TGTGCCACCAACGCAGGGGGCGCGAACACTGAAGCTTTCTTT. The J gene is TRBJ1-1, the V gene TRBV15; the match to TRBD1 covers 8 bases. The germline V gene has CDR1 LNHNV and CDR2 YYDKDF (reference sequence). Trimming took 7 bases from V and 1 from J; bases not matched to a gene: 5. The CDR3 spans 14 residues.